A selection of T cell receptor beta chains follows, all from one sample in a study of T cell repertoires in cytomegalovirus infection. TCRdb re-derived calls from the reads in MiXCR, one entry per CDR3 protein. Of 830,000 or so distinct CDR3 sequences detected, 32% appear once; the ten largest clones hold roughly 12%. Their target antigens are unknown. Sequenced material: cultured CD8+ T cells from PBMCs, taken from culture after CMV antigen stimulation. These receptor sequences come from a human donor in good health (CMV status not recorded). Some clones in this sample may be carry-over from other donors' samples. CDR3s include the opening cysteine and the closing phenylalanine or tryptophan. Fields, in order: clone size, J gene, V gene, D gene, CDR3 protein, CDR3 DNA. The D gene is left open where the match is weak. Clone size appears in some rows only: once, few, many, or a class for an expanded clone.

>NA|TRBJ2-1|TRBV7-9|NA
CASSSGQFEQFF
TGTGCCAGCAGTTCAGGGCAATTTGAGCAGTTCTTC
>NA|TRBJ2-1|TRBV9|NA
CASSVVRSSSYNEQFF
TGTGCCAGCAGCGTAGTCAGGTCTAGCTCCTACAATGAGCAGTTCTTC
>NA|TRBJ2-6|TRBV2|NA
CAILDREESGANVLTF
TGTGCCATTCTCGACAGGGAGGAATCTGGGGCCAACGTCCTGACTTTC
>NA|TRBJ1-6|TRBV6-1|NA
CASSEFGRTGGSPLHF
TGTGCCAGCAGTGAATTTGGTCGTACGGGTGGGTCACCCCTCCACTTT
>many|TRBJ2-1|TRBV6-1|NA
CASSLDGEQFF
TGTGCCAGCAGTTTAGATGGTGAGCAGTTCTTC
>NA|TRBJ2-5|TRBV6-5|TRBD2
CASSYGLAEKETQYF
TGTGCCAGCAGTTACGGACTAGCGGAGAAGGAGACCCAGTACTTC
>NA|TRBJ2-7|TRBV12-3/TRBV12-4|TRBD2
CASSWVLAGVMSYEQYF
TGTGCCAGCAGTTGGGTACTAGCGGGGGTGATGTCCTACGAGCAGTACTTC
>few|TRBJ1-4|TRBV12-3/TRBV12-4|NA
CASSLNPGTAPYEKLFF
TGTGCCAGCAGTCTAAATCCCGGGACCGCACCCTATGAAAAACTGTTTTTT
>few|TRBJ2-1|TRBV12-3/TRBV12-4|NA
CASSLTAYYNEQFF
TGTGCCAGCAGTCTGACAGCCTACTACAATGAGCAGTTCTTC
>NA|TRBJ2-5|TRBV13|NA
CASSLVIQGLETQYF
TGTGCCAGCAGCTTAGTGATCCAGGGGTTAGAGACCCAGTACTTC
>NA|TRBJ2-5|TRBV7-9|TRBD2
CASSPGGGGLEETQYF
TGTGCCAGCAGCCCCGGCGGGGGAGGGTTAGAAGAGACCCAGTACTTC
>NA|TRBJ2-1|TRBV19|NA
CASTAGNYNEQFF
TGTGCCAGTACGGCAGGAAACTACAATGAGCAGTTCTTC
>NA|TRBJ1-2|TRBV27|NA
CASSLSAHNNYGYTF
TGTGCCAGCAGTTTATCGGCACATAATAACTATGGCTACACCTTC
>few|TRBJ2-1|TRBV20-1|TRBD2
CSATPGLAGANEQFF
TGCAGTGCTACTCCGGGACTAGCGGGGGCTAATGAGCAGTTCTTC
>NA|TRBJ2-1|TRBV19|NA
CASSQRGATYNEQFF
TGTGCCAGTAGTCAAAGGGGGGCTACTTACAATGAGCAGTTCTTC
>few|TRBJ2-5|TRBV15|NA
CATSRDPSTVQETQYF
TGTGCCACCAGCAGAGATCCTTCGACAGTCCAAGAGACCCAGTACTTC
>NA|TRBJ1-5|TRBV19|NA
CASSFLLGDTKDQPQHF
TGTGCCAGTAGTTTCCTCTTGGGGGACACTAAGGATCAGCCCCAGCATTTT
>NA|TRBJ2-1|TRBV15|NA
CATSRDPGTNEQFF
TGTGCCACCAGCAGAGATCCGGGCACTAATGAGCAGTTCTTC
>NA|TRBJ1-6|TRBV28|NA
CASSFGVGSSPLHF
TGTGCCAGCAGTTTCGGAGTGGGTAGTTCACCCCTCCACTTT
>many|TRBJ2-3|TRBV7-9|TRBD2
CASSTVAGGPDTQYF
TGTGCCAGCAGTACCGTAGCGGGGGGCCCAGATACGCAGTATTTT
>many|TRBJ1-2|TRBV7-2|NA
CASSLEGLIYGYTF
TGTGCCAGCAGCTTAGAGGGACTAATCTATGGCTACACCTTC
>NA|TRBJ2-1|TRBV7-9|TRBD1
CASSLGTGTVDNEQFF
TGTGCCAGCAGCCTGGGGACAGGGACGGTAGACAATGAGCAGTTCTTC
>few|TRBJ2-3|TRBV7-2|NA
CASSWTGLSGTDTQYF
TGTGCCAGCAGCTGGACAGGACTTAGCGGGACAGATACGCAGTATTTT
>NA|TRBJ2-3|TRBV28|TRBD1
CASRRPGQGIDTQYF
TGTGCCAGCAGGAGGCCGGGACAGGGGATAGATACGCAGTATTTT
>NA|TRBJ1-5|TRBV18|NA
CVSSAGYSNQPQHF
TGTGTCAGCTCAGCGGGATATAGCAATCAGCCCCAGCATTTT
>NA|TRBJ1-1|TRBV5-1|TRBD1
CASSLWGQGDKNTEAFF
TGCGCCAGCAGCTTGTGGGGACAGGGTGATAAGAACACTGAAGCTTTCTTT
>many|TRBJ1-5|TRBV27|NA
CASSSSNSNQPQHF
TGTGCCAGCAGTTCCAGCAATAGCAATCAGCCCCAGCATTTT
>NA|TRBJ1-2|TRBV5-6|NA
CASSSTRTPASYGYTF
TGTGCCAGCAGCTCGACGAGAACCCCAGCCAGCTATGGCTACACCTTC
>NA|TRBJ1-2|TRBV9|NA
CASSVEGLGYTF
TGTGCCAGCAGCGTAGAGGGTCTTGGCTACACCTTC
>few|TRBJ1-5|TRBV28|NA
CASSFTGGNQPQHF
TGTGCCAGCAGTTTCACAGGCGGCAATCAGCCCCAGCATTTT
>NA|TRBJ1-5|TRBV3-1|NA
CASSQDQSFSQPQHF
TGTGCCAGCAGCCAAGATCAAAGTTTCTCCCAGCCCCAGCATTTT